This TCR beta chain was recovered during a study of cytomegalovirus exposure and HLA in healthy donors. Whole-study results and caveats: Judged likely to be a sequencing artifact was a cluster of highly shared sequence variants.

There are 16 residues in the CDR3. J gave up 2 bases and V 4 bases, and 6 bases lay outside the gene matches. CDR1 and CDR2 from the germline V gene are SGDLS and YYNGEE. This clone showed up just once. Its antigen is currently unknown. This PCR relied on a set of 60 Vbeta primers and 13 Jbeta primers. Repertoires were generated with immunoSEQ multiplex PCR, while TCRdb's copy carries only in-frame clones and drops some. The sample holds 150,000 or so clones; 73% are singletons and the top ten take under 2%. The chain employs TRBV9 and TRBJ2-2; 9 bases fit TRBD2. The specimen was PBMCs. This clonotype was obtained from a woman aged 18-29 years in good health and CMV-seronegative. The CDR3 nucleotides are TGTGCCAGCAGCCCCCGACTAGCGGCAAACACCGGGGAGCTGTTTTTT. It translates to CASSPRLAANTGELFF.